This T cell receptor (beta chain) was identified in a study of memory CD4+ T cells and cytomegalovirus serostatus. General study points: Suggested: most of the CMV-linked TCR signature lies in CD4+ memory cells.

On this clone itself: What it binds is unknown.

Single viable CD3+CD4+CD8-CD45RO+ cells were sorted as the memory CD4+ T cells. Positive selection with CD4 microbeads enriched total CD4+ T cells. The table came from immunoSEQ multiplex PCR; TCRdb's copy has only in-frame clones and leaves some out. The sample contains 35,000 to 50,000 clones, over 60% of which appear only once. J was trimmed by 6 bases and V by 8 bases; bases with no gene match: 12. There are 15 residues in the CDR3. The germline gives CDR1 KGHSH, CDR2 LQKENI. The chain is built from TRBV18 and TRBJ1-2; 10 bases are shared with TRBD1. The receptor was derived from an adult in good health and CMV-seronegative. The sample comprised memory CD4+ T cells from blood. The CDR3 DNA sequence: TGTGCCAGCCACACCAATGGACAGGGGGAAGATGGCTACACCTTC. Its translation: CASHTNGQGEDGYTF.